This T cell receptor (beta chain) was obtained from a study of cytomegalovirus exposure and HLA in healthy donors. In the case of this clone: The antigen is unknown.

Amplification used 60 Vbeta primers and 13 Jbeta primers. Repertoires were generated with immunoSEQ multiplex PCR, while TCRdb's copy carries only in-frame clones and drops some. Seen in this sample are some 30,000 clones; the ten most common clones hold 4.8%. Points from the study as a whole: Presence/absence analyses assumed roughly uniform sequencing depth across donors, which may not hold. In an earlier analysis, productive rearrangement rates for most beta V segments clustered near 87% or 30%.

The CDR3 runs 13 residues. CDR1 SNHLY and CDR2 FYNNEI come from the germline V gene. V shed 8 bases, J shed 6 bases, and the junction held 3 bases outside the gene matches. The sample taken for sequencing was PBMCs. The V gene is TRBV2, the J gene TRBJ1-6; 8 bases align to TRBD1. The clonotype originates from a female donor in good health and CMV-seronegative. In DNA, the CDR3 is TGTGCCAGCGGACAGGGACCTAATTCACCCCTCCACTTT. Translated: CASGQGPNSPLHF.